This T cell receptor beta chain was documented in a study of T cell repertoires in cytomegalovirus infection (dated by TCRdb to the late 2010s). As for the study more broadly: Donor HLA type was relevant to the analysis, as public TCR beta signatures indicated carriage of CMV infection together with the matching HLA type.

Reads for this sample came from an Illumina HiSeq 1500. Starting from the raw public reads, TCRdb applied fastp trimming at Q25, assembled clones with MiXCR and retained in-frame beta chains. Each entry is one CDR3 protein sequence, shown with its most common DNA and genes. The sample contains over 450,000 distinct CDR3 sequences, 10% to 12% of them found a single time. The ten biggest clones cover roughly 10% of the sample. What the research found in general, with its limitations: The ex vivo response was dominated by HLA-C-restricted CMV-specific TCR beta clonotypes, which also provided the single most frequent clonotype in two of eight donors. Carriers of CMV infection plus the relevant HLA type were discriminated by the cumulative frequency of public TCR beta family members in the study cohort and in an independent 352-donor cohort.

Many counts were recorded for this clonotype. What this receptor recognizes is not known. No base quality values were provided; no much bigger clone lies one nucleotide off. The CDR1 and CDR2 encoded by the germline V gene (reference sequence) are LNHDA and SQIVND. The CDR3 covers 15 residues, taking in both the cysteine and the phenylalanine. The read is trimmed to its CDR3 DNA, 45 bases read in frame from base 1. V and J are trimmed by 7 bases and 7 bases, and the gene matches miss 10 bases of the junction. Sample: PBMCs. This sequence originates from a human donor in good health (CMV status not recorded). Some clones in this sample may be carry-over from other donors' samples. Recombination joined TRBV19 with TRBJ1-6, and TRBD1 aligns with 7 junction nucleotides. The CDR3 protein sequence reads: CASTSTGRTNSPLHF. DNA sequence: TGTGCCAGTACTTCGACAGGGCGTACGAATTCACCCCTCCACTTT.